The 2 T cell receptor beta chains presented below share a single source sample, sequenced in a study of T cell changes during pregnancy in multiple sclerosis. TCRdb's copy holds only in-frame clones and misses some; the assay was immunoSEQ multiplex PCR. Of 75,000 to 85,000 clones listed, just over 90% were seen once; the top ten hold 2.5%. The sequenced sample was peripheral blood, obtained in the second trimester of pregnancy. All receptors derive from a female donor with multiple sclerosis, enrolled in a pregnancy study.

As for this clone: One end of the junction varies from germline; a read error may be responsible. The gene calls are TRBV4-1 and TRBJ2-7; D perhaps matches TRBD2 (5 bases). The CDR3 runs 13 residues. CDR1 is MGHRA, CDR2 YSYEKL, per germline. CDR3 nucleotide sequence: TGCGCCAGCAGCCCCTACGGGATCGGGGAGCGGTACTTC. Encoded protein: CASSPYGIGERYF.

The rearrangement joins TRBV5-1 to TRBJ1-2; D gene ambiguous. The V and J ends lost 4 bases and 8 bases respectively, with 12 bases between them. The CDR3 length is 12 residues. Germline values: CDR1 SGHRS, CDR2 YFSETQ. The CDR3 DNA reads TGCGCCAGCAGCACCCGAAACGGGGGCTACACCTTC. Translation gives CASSTRNGGYTF. The complete variable domain, with remaining parts taken from reference TRBV5-1 and TRBJ1-2, reads KAGVTQTPRYLIKTRGQQVTLSCSPISGHRSVSWYQQTPGQGLQFLFEYFSETQRNKGNFPGRFSGRQFSNSRSEMNVSTLELGDSALYLCASSTRNGGYTFGSGTRLTVV.